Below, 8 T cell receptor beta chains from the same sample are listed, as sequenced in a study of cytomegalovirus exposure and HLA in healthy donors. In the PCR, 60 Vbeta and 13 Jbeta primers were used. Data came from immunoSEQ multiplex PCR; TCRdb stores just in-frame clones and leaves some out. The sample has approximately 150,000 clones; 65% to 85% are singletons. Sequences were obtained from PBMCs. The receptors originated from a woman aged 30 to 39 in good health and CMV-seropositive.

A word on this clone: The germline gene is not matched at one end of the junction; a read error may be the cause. The chain's CDR3 is CSSSRDRANYGYTF. The CDR3 DNA reads as TGTTCCAGCAGCCGCGACAGGGCTAACTATGGCTACACCTTC. The chain employs TRBV7-9 and TRBJ1-2, with 7 bases fitting TRBD1. Germline CDR1 reads SEHNR; CDR2 reads FQNEAQ (reference sequence). CDR3 length equals 14 residues.

The CDR3 DNA follows: TGTGCCAGCTCACCGGGACTAGCGGGGACCGGGGAGCTGTTTTTT. It translates to CASSPGLAGTGELFF. V gene TRBV18 combines with J gene TRBJ2-2; 13 bases map to TRBD2. After removal of 3 bases from V and 5 bases from J, the junction contained 0 bases not matched to a gene. In germline, CDR1 is KGHSH, CDR2 LQKENI. CDR3 size: 15 residues.

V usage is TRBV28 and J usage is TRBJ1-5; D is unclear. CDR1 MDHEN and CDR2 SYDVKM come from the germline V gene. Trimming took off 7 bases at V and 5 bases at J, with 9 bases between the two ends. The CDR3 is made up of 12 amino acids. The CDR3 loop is CASTRLHQPQHF. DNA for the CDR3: TGTGCCAGCACCCGACTCCATCAGCCCCAGCATTTT.

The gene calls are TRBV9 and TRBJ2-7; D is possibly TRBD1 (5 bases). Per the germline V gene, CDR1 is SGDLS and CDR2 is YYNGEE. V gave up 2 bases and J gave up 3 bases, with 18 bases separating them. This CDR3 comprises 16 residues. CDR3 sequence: CASSVGIGWGLYEQYF. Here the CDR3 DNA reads TGTGCCAGCAGCGTTGGTATTGGGTGGGGCCTCTACGAGCAGTACTTC.

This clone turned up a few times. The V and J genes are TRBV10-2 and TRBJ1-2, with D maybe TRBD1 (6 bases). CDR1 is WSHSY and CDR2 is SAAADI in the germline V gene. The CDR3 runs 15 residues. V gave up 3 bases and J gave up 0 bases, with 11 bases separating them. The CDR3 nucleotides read TGCGCCAGCAGTGACAGGACAGCCACTAACTATGGCTACACCTTC. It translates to CASSDRTATNYGYTF.

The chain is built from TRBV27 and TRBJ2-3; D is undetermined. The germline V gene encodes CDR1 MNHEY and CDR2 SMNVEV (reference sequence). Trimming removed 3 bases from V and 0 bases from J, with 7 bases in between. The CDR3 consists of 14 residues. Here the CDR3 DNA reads TGTGCCAGCAGTTTTTTAGCTAGCACAGATACGCAGTATTTT. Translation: CASSFLASTDTQYF.

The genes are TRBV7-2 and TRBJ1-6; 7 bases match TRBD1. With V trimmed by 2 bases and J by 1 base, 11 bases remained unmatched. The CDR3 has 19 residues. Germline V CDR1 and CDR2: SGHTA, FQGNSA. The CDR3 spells CASSLSIGARGSYNSPLHF. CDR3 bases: TGTGCCAGCAGCTTATCTATTGGGGCCAGGGGGTCCTATAATTCACCCCTCCACTTT.

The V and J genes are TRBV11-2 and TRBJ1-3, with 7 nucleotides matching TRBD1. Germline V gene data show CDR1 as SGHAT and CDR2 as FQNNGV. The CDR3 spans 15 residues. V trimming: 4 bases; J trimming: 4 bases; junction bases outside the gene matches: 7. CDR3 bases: TGTGCCAGCAGCTCCTCGACAGGGTGGGGAAACACCATATATTTT. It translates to CASSSSTGWGNTIYF.